This TCR beta chain came from a study of T cell repertoires in ileal Crohn's disease (dated by TCRdb to the late 2010s). As for the study more broadly: The median duration of disease was 7.5 to 9.5 years, and at the time of surgery 35% to 45% of patients were active smokers. Every patient underwent surgery because of a complication, which was stricturing disease in about 60% and penetrating disease in roughly 40%. Roughly half of the patients were given postoperative therapy, with some 10 receiving thiopurines and 15 to 20 receiving anti-TNF agents. M6 samples were neoterminal ileum biopsies taken at postoperative colonoscopy. A prospective multicentre cohort supplied the roughly 57 Crohn's disease patients whose TCR repertoires were analysed. Running in parallel with the study was a multicentre cohort set up to find predictors of early endoscopic recurrence following ileocolonic resection. Endoscopic postoperative recurrence was defined as a Rutgeerts score above i0. A total of 170 or so mucosal samples from 57 patients were sequenced, with samples obtained at several locations on the surgical specimen and at postoperative endoscopy. Findings and caveats that apply to the study as a whole: Only a subgroup of patients, of unstated size, had their mucosal CD4 and CD8 T cells sorted and sequenced. Higher high-frequency clone percentages at surgery were associated with endoscopic recurrence; all patients with clonality above 26.8% (18/57) had recurrence. Within the first year after surgery, the timing of postoperative endoscopy varied, and the median delay was almost 7 months. A significantly higher proportion of clonal expansions was observed in active smokers at surgery than in non-smokers (25.9% vs 17.9%, p=0.02). Sorted CD8 T cells carried more high-frequency clones than CD4 T cells, suggesting mucosal expansions were mainly CD8.

With respect to this clone: What this receptor recognizes is not known. No much larger clone exists at a distance of one base, and base qualities are not known.

The sample's time point label, decoded: neoterminal ileum biopsy at postoperative endoscopy, about 6 months after surgery. Adults with ileal or ileocolonic Crohn's disease and an indication for ileocolonic resection were eligible for inclusion. Whole ileal mucosal biopsies were kept frozen at -80 degrees C prior to DNA extraction. Genomic DNA was extracted from frozen whole biopsies with a TRizol-based method and quantified on a NanoDrop 2000 spectrophotometer. V is cut by 1 base and J by 6 bases, and the space between the germline ends is 8 bases. The CDR3 spans 13 residues, from the cysteine through the phenylalanine. The read is trimmed to its CDR3 DNA, 39 bases read in frame from base 1. Taken from the germline V gene, the CDR1 and CDR2 loops are SGDLS and YYNGEE. For commercial TCRB immunosequencing, around 500 nanograms of biopsy DNA were submitted for each sample. CDR3 regions were amplified from genomic DNA by Adaptive Biotechnology using a two-step, amplification bias-controlled multiplex PCR. In the first PCR, primers covered every V and J gene segment, and in the second PCR, barcodes and Illumina adapters were added. CDR3 libraries were sequenced using an Illumina instrument. In the source study's methods: The analysis drew on both the pipelines supplied by the vendor and custom analysis of the raw data in R/Bioconductor running R version 3.3.0. Clonality, which ranges from 0 to 1, was calculated as the inverse of the normalised Shannon entropy across all productive clones. High-frequency clones were defined as the share of the repertoire taken up by the top 100 clones, keeping only clones that passed a 95% confidence test. Overlap between samples was measured with the Morisita-Horn index, while repertoire diversity was measured with the Simpson index. TCRdb limited this immuneACCESS table to in-frame rearrangements with V and J called. A share of clones is missing; checked studies link under half to unresolved V genes, and the rest is unexplained. The V and J calls and clone size were taken over from that table, and D and trimming were inferred from the DNA. The sample has about 7,400 clones on record, approximately 81% of them singletons. The top ten clonotypes cover almost 7.5% of the sample.

This TCR was recovered from an adult with Crohn's disease. Here the chain combines TRBV9 and TRBJ2-1, with the D gene call left open. The source material was ileal tissue. The CDR3 protein sequence reads: CASSVSGFNEQFF. In nucleotides, the sequence is TGTGCCAGCAGCGTATCCGGGTTCAATGAGCAGTTCTTC.